The present entry profiles one T cell receptor beta chain with its context. With 2 bases removed from V and 4 bases from J, the gap between germline ends came to 11 bases. Germline V gene data show CDR1 as SGHDN and CDR2 as FVKESK. The CDR3 loop spans 14 amino acids. The method was immunoSEQ multiplex PCR; TCRdb's version includes in-frame clones alone and lacks a portion of them. This repertoire shows about 240,000 clones, more than 80% found once; its top ten account for around 7.5%. These data come from a study of blood T cell repertoires in COVID-19. The sequence was collected from a woman of 80 years or more with COVID-19, enrolled during active disease. The chain is built from TRBV14 and TRBJ1-1; perhaps TRBD1 as D (6 bases). Input material: peripheral blood. The CDR3 loop reads CASSQYLTGTEAFF. DNA for the CDR3: TGTGCCAGCAGCCAATATCTGACAGGCACTGAAGCTTTCTTT.